Following are 12 T cell receptor delta chains from one sample sequenced in a study of gamma-delta T cells after stem cell transplantation. TCRdb re-called the RT-PCR reads with CATT. The table records about 1,700 delta-chain clones, 15% of them present only once. The sequencing input was gamma-delta T cells. The source of these receptors is a human donor. It is not recorded whose cells these are; they may come from a transplant donor.

About this clone itself: A much larger clonotype is one base distant, so this may be a read error. CDR3 sequence reads: CACDSLSRGGQRGSWDTRQMFF. The CDR3 DNA reads TGTGCCTGTGACTCTCTCTCTCGTGGGGGTCAGAGGGGCTCCTGGGACACCCGACAGATGTTTTTC. The genes are TRDV2 and TRDJ3; possibly TRDD3 for D (6 bases). Trimming stripped 3 bases from V and 0 bases from J, with 26 bases between. Germline assignment: CDR1 GEAIGNYY and CDR2 EKD. The CDR3 loop spans 22 amino acids.

Only a few counts were recorded for this clone. The CDR3 DNA follows: TGTGCCTGTGAACTGGGGGCACAACTCTTCTTT. Encoded protein: CACELGAQLFF. This chain joins TRDV2 and TRDJ2, with 7 bases fitting TRDD3. V gave up 4 bases and J gave up 8 bases; unmatched junction bases: 0. The germline gives CDR1 GEAIGNYY, CDR2 EKD. This CDR3 is built from 11 residues.

Turning to this clone: Its ends do not fully match the called genes, so a read error is possible. The rearrangement links TRDV1 to TRDJ1, with 12 positions matching TRDD3. CDR3 length equals 22 residues. The germline V gene encodes CDR1 TSWWSYY and CDR2 QGS. This CDR3 is CAIGDLSASWGIRMSPTDKLIF. CDR3 in DNA: TGTGCTATTGGAGACCTCTCGGCGTCCTGGGGGATACGAATGAGCCCCACCGATAAACTCATCTTT.

The chain is built from TRDV2 and TRDJ3; TRDD3 matches at 12 bases. J lost 0 bases, V lost 1 base, and 6 bases had no gene match. The CDR3 extends over 20 amino acids. The germline V gene encodes CDR1 GEAIGNYY and CDR2 EKD. CDR3 in DNA: TGTGCCTGTGACACGGTACTGGGGGATACCCTCTCCTGGGACACCCGACAGATGTTTTTC. Its protein is CACDTVLGDTLSWDTRQMFF.

This clone was detected a few times. This likely traces to a read error, being one base from a far larger clone. The V and J genes are TRDV2 and TRDJ3, with 10 positions matching TRDD3. This CDR3 contains 23 residues. Germline V gives CDR1 GEAIGNYY, CDR2 EKD. The CDR3 DNA reads as TGTGCCTATGACACCGGAGCCCGGGGCGTTGGGGGATACCCCCCCTGGGACACCCGACAGATGTTTTTC. The encoded protein is CAYDTGARGVGGYPPWDTRQMFF.

About this clone itself: A single base separates this from a much larger clone, so it may be a read error. V usage is TRDV2 and J usage is TRDJ3, with a weak D call TRDD3 (6 bases). CDR1 is GEAIGNYY and CDR2 is EKD in the germline V gene. CDR3 length equals 18 residues. This CDR3 is CARDTGGLSSWDTRQMFF. In nucleotides, the CDR3 is TGTGCCCGTGACACCGGGGGACTCAGCTCCTGGGACACCCGACAGATGTTTTTC.

This clone was seen a few times. It may be a read error: a sequence one base away is much more abundant. Other DNA sequences of this sample code for an identical CDR3. This chain connects TRDV1 to TRDJ1, with TRDD3 identical over 11 bases. The CDR3 sequence is 22 residues long. Germline trimming cut 2 bases from V and 0 bases from J; bases unmatched to any gene: 20. CDR1 is TSWWSYY, CDR2 QGS, per germline. The CDR3 is CALGERLPYSMYWGIYTDKLIF. In nucleotides, the CDR3 is TGTGCTCTTGGGGAAAGGCTTCCTTACTCTATGTACTGGGGGATATACACCGATAAACTCATCTTT.

About this clone: Translating this DNA gives a protein that differs at residue 4 from the TCRdb one, which belongs to a much larger clone; a read error is likely, and the protein shown is this translation. This rearrangement joins TRDV1 to TRDJ2, with D tentatively TRDD3 (6 bases). The germline V gene has CDR1 TSWWSYY and CDR2 QGS. This CDR3 region has 16 residues. Written as DNA, the CDR3 is TGTGCTCTTGAGGAACCCCTTTGGGGGGTAACAGCACAACTCTTCTTT. It is translated as CALEEPLWGVTAQLFF.

This clone showed up just a few times. A much larger clone differs from this one at a single base, so this may be a read error. Other DNA sequences from this sample encode an identical CDR3 as well. The chain has TRAV29/DV5 and TRDJ1; D call uncertain. CDR3 length: 17 residues. Germline CDR1 and CDR2: NSMFDY and ISSIKDK. The V and J ends lost 2 bases and 0 bases respectively, with 20 bases between them. The CDR3 DNA follows: TGTGCAGCAAGGGGAATACCCTCCGATCCGTACACCGATAAACTCATCTTT. Protein: CAARGIPSDPYTDKLIF. The full variable domain, completed using reference TRAV29/DV5 and TRDJ1, is DQQVKQNSPSLSVQEGRISILNCDYTNSMFDYFLWYKKYPAEGPTFLISISSIKDKNEDGRFTVFLNKSAKHLSLHIVPSQPGDSAVYFCAARGIPSDPYTDKLIFGKGTRVTVEP.

This clone was seen a handful of times. Just one base apart from a much larger clone, this may be a read error. The rearrangement links TRDV3 to TRDJ1; 13 nucleotides line up with TRDD3. The germline V gene encodes CDR1 TVYSNPD and CDR2 GDNSRS (reference sequence). The ends lost 1 base at V and 7 bases at J; junction bases unmatched: 6. The CDR3 loop spans 14 amino acids. The CDR3 bases are TGTGCCTTTAAGGACTGGGGGATACGCCGTAAACTCATCTTT. Amino acid sequence: CAFKDWGIRRKLIF.

On this clone: It may be a read error: a sequence one base away is much more abundant. The V and J genes are TRDV2 and TRDJ3; 8 positions agree with TRDD3. The CDR3 has 19 amino acids. CDR1 and CDR2 from the germline V gene are GEAIGNYY and EKD. In DNA form, the CDR3 reads TGTGCCTGTGACACTGTACTGGGGGCGAGCTCCTGGGTCACCCGACAGATGTTTTTC. The encoded protein is CACDTVLGASSWVTRQMFF.

This clone has a handful of counts. TCRdb's entry gives the protein of a much larger clone, which mismatches this DNA's translation at residue 15, likely from a read error; the protein reported here is translated from the DNA. The V call is TRAV29/DV5, the J call TRDJ1, with 12 bases identical to TRDD3. Per the germline V gene, CDR1 is NSMFDY and CDR2 is ISSIKDK. The CDR3 is 18 residues long. CDR3: CAAIKTCDWGIHTDELIF. In nucleotides, the CDR3 is TGTGCAGCAATCAAAACCTGTGACTGGGGGATACATACCGATGAACTCATCTTT.